The sequence of this TCR beta chain was determined in a study of cytomegalovirus exposure and HLA in healthy donors. The CDR3 loop spans 14 amino acids. The ends were cut back, 1 base at V and 3 bases at J, with 10 bases in the middle. CDR1 and CDR2 from the germline V gene are LNHNV and YYDKDF (reference sequence). For this clone: Its target is not known.

Broader study findings: It was approximately 150 TCR beta chains that were listed as cytomegalovirus-associated. Per a prior analysis, the majority of TCR beta V segments were productive roughly 90% or roughly 30% of the time. As confirmed in vitro, three CMV-associated chains were specific for CMV antigens.

The PCR had 60 Vbeta and 13 Jbeta primers. Libraries were prepared by immunoSEQ multiplex PCR; TCRdb keeps only in-frame clonotypes and omits some of them. The top ten clones hold approximately 4.3% of a sample with about 270,000 clones, 86% of them seen once. The V and J genes are TRBV15 and TRBJ2-7, with TRBD1 as a possible D gene (5 bases). This TCR was sampled from a man aged 40-55 years in good health and CMV-seropositive. Sequencing input: PBMCs. This CDR3 reads CATSRATDRYEQYF. CDR3 sequence (DNA): TGTGCCACCAGCAGAGCGACAGACCGCTACGAGCAGTACTTC.